Sequencing of this T cell receptor (beta chain) was carried out in a study of chemoradiotherapy in HPV16-positive cancers. Repertoires were sampled repeatedly during chemoradiotherapy. Profiled with immunoSEQ multiplex PCR; TCRdb holds only in-frame clones, not every one. Among almost 6,000 clones, over 60% were seen once, and the ten largest hold roughly 40%. Study-wide results and limits: The functional HPV-specific definition rests on just two HPV16-positive patients. Non-HPV-specific T cells did not expand in tumors during treatment, whereas candidate HPV-specific clones and E7-related motifs did. Better recurrence-free survival went with HPV-responsive T-cell expansion in HPV16-positive patients.

Germline V gene sequence: CDR1 SGDLS, CDR2 YYNGEE. Deletions cut 4 bases from V and 2 bases from J, with 13 bases between. The CDR3 length is 16 residues. Judged by abundance, this clone is medium-sized. Antigen unknown. This sequence was found in a human donor with HPV-associated anogenital cancer. Sample acquisition took place from a patient who underwent chemoradiotherapy. The chain combines TRBV9 with TRBJ2-6; D possibly corresponds to TRBD2 (6 bases). This CDR3 is CASSPLGGAGANVLTF. The CDR3 DNA reads as TGTGCCAGCAGCCCCTTGGGGGGAGCTGGGGCCAACGTCCTGACTTTC.